These 24 T cell receptor beta chains were sequenced from one sample in a study of Graves' ophthalmopathy and Graves' hyperthyroidism. Scientists amplified the TCR beta CDR3 regions from RNA transcripts. An initial RT-PCR round employing HTBI primers preceded a second-round multiplex PCR. TCRdb reprocessed the multiplex PCR reads via MiXCR and lists one record per CDR3 protein. The top ten clones hold roughly 3% of a sample with around 600,000 distinct CDR3 sequences, 35% to 45% of them seen once. Sequencing was done on a sample of peripheral blood. Every receptor here comes from an adult man with Graves' ophthalmopathy.

The chain couples TRBV29-1 to TRBJ1-4; TRBD1 might be the D (6 bases). V was trimmed by 8 bases and J by 7 bases, leaving 17 bases between them. This CDR3 has 13 residues. The germline gives CDR1 SQVTM, CDR2 ANQGSEA. CDR3 nucleotide sequence: TGCAGCTTGGAGGGGGGGCGAGGTGAAAAACTGTTTTTT. As protein: CSLEGGRGEKLFF.

This rearrangement joins TRBV7-6 to TRBJ2-7, with 10 bases fitting TRBD2. V dropped 8 bases and J dropped 3; count of bases not matched to a gene: 13. Germline V gives CDR1 SGHVS, CDR2 FNYEAQ. The CDR3 consists of 16 residues. DNA of the CDR3: TGTGCCAGCTCACCAGGGGGGGCTAGCGGGAGCTACGAGCAGTACTTC. Encoded protein: CASSPGGASGSYEQYF.

As concerns this clonotype: One base away lies a much larger clone, so this may be a sequencing read error. The CDR3 DNA reads as TGCAGTGCGAGGAGGTCAGGACAGGGTGCTTATGGCTACTCCTTC. Its protein product is CSARRSGQGAYGYSF. V gene TRBV29-1 combines with J gene TRBJ1-2; 8 bases are shared with TRBD1. Per the germline V gene, CDR1 is SQVTM and CDR2 is ANQGSEA. CDR3 length: 15 amino acids.

This chain links TRBV10-3 with TRBJ2-7; the D is unclear. Germline V gene lookup returns CDR1 ENHRY and CDR2 SYGVKD. This CDR3 comprises 15 residues. The ends were cut back, 7 bases at V and 0 bases at J, with 16 bases in the middle. Here the CDR3 DNA reads TGTGCCATCATGGCCTTGGCTACCTCCTCCTACGAGCAGTACTTC. Translation: CAIMALATSSYEQYF.

The chain is built from TRBV12-5 and TRBJ1-1; 9 bases agree with TRBD1. The CDR3 totals 16 residues. V shed 5 bases, J shed 0 bases, and the junction held 7 bases outside the gene matches. Looked up from germline, CDR1 is LGHNT and CDR2 is FRNRAP. CDR3: CASGRTGEDMNTEAFF. The DNA of the CDR3 is TGTGCTAGTGGTCGGACAGGGGAAGACATGAACACTGAAGCTTTCTTT.

A single count supports this clonotype. A much larger clone differs from this one at a single base, so this may be a read error. The chain couples TRBV2 to TRBJ1-1; TRBD1 might be the D (5 bases). V lost 8 bases to trimming and J lost 7 bases, with 11 bases between them. CDR3 length: 11 residues. The germline V gene encodes CDR1 SNHLY and CDR2 FYNNEI. In DNA, the CDR3 is TGTGCCAGCTTCTGGGGGGGTGAAGCTTTCTTT. Translation gives CASFWGGEAFF. The entire variable domain, with the rest obtained from reference TRBV2 and TRBJ1-1, is as follows: EPEVTQTPSHQVTQMGQEVILRCVPISNHLYFYWYRQILGQKVEFLVSFYNNEISEKSEIFDDQFSVERPDGSNFTLKIRSTKLEDSAMYFCASFWGGEAFFGQGTRLTVV.

This clonotype appeared a single time. The chain combines TRBV24-1 with TRBJ2-7; TRBD2 matches 7 bases. Germline CDR1 is KGHDR and CDR2 is SFDVKD. The CDR3 length is 14 residues. V was clipped by 11 bases and J by 0 bases; unmatched bases: 9. In nucleotides, the CDR3 is TGTGCCAGCAGCACTAGCGACCGCTCCTACGAGCAGTACTTC. Amino acids: CASSTSDRSYEQYF.

This clonotype was counted ten times or more. CDR3: CASSLGVLWQPQHF. The CDR3 DNA follows: TGTGCCAGCAGCTTAGGAGTCCTTTGGCAGCCCCAGCATTTT. This chain links TRBV7-8 with TRBJ1-5; no clear D gene. Germline V CDR1 and CDR2: SGHVS, FQNEAQ. The V end lost 1 base, the J end lost 7 bases, and 11 bases lay between the germline ends. This CDR3 has 14 amino acids.

The chain couples TRBV6-1 to TRBJ1-2, with 7 bases fitting TRBD1. The J segment lost 4 bases and the V segment lost 2 bases, leaving 7 bases of the junction unmatched. The CDR3 sequence is 15 residues long. Germline CDR1 is MNHNS and CDR2 is SASEGT. The CDR3 protein is CASSESQGVGYGYTF. The CDR3, as DNA: TGTGCCAGCAGTGAAAGTCAGGGGGTCGGCTATGGCTACACCTTC.

There are many counts of this clonotype. The J gene is TRBJ2-5, the V gene TRBV10-3; 10 nucleotides match TRBD1. CDR1 and CDR2 (germline): ENHRY, SYGVKD. The CDR3 has 14 residues. V lost 8 bases to trimming and J lost 9 bases; unmatched junction nucleotides: 12. The CDR3: CAISPRDRGEAQYF. CDR3 nucleotide sequence: TGTGCCATCTCCCCCCGGGACAGGGGCGAGGCCCAGTACTTC.

The chain couples TRBV4-2 to TRBJ1-3, with D maybe TRBD1 (5 bases). Germline lookup yields CDR1 LGHNA and CDR2 YNFKEQ. The CDR3 covers 16 residues. V lost 4 bases, J lost 0 bases, and 13 bases lay in between. CDR3 DNA: TGTGCCAGCAGCCGAGAGGGACGGAGCTCTGGAAACACCATATATTTT. Its translation is CASSREGRSSGNTIYF.

This clonotype was seen a few times. The chain uses TRBV9 and TRBJ2-7; 10 positions match TRBD2. This CDR3 contains 15 residues. CDR1 SGDLS and CDR2 YYNGEE come from the germline V gene. J was trimmed by 4 bases and V by 4 bases; bases with no gene match: 8. CDR3 sequence reads: CASSPTSGATYEQYF. The CDR3 nucleotides are TGTGCCAGCAGCCCTACTAGCGGGGCCACGTACGAGCAGTACTTC.

The rearrangement joins TRBV19 to TRBJ2-7; possible D gene TRBD1, 6 bases. Germline V gives CDR1 LNHDA, CDR2 SQIVND (reference sequence). The V end was cut by 5 bases, the J end by 2 bases, with 13 bases between. The CDR3 covers 14 residues. The CDR3 protein is CASSYRDTPYEQYF. The CDR3 nucleotides read TGTGCCAGTAGTTACCGGGACACCCCCTACGAGCAGTACTTC.

The chain employs TRBV27 and TRBJ1-1, with 7 bases matching TRBD1. The CDR3 runs to 14 residues. In germline, CDR1 is MNHEY, CDR2 SMNVEV (reference sequence). The CDR3: CATSLGGAGTEAFF. The CDR3 region has the DNA TGTGCTACCTCCCTAGGGGGCGCCGGCACTGAAGCTTTCTTT.

Comments on this clonotype: This may arise from a read error, as a much more abundant clone is one base away. The rearrangement links TRBV6-6 to TRBJ1-1; possibly TRBD1 for D (5 bases). The CDR3 spans 13 residues. Germline CDR1 and CDR2: MNHNY and SVGAGI (reference sequence). This chain's CDR3 is CAGSYRGQGEAFF. The CDR3, as DNA: TGTGCCGGCAGTTACAGAGGGCAGGGTGAAGCTTTCTTT.

A few counts support this clonotype. J is TRBJ1-4 and V is TRBV3-1; D possibly corresponds to TRBD1 (6 bases). Germline V gives CDR1 LGHDT, CDR2 YNNKEL (reference sequence). The V end was cut by 6 bases, the J end by 8 bases, with 16 bases between. The length of the CDR3 is 14 residues. The CDR3 region is CASRARGAEEKLFF. DNA for the CDR3: TGTGCCAGCAGAGCGCGGGGGGCGGAAGAAAAACTGTTTTTT.

In this sample, this clonotype turned up a few times. A junction boundary mismatches the germline segment, possibly from a read error. The CDR3 region has the DNA TGTGCCAACAGCTTAGTGGGGTACGAGCAGTACTTC. Protein product: CANSLVGYEQYF. V usage is TRBV7-9 and J usage is TRBJ2-7; D not certain. This CDR3 comprises 12 residues. Per the germline V gene, CDR1 is SEHNR and CDR2 is FQNEAQ (reference sequence).

This clonotype was seen at least ten times. In nucleotides, the CDR3 is TGTGCCAGCACCGGCTCCGACAGTCAAGAGACCCAGTACTTC. It translates to CASTGSDSQETQYF. The chain employs TRBV2 and TRBJ2-5; D possibly corresponds to TRBD1 (5 bases). From germline, CDR1 is SNHLY and CDR2 FYNNEI. This CDR3 region has 14 residues. V gave up 7 bases and J gave up 2 bases, with 14 bases separating them.

This clonotype has a handful of counts. This sequence may be a read error, since a much larger clone differs from it by one base. The chain is built from TRBV7-8 and TRBJ2-7; D gene uncertain. Germline CDR1 and CDR2: SGHVS and FQNEAQ. This CDR3 spans 14 amino acids. CDR3 amino acids: CAGSPSVPGYEQYF. CDR3 bases: TGTGCCGGCAGCCCATCGGTTCCCGGCTACGAGCAGTACTTC. The entire variable domain, with the rest obtained from reference TRBV7-8 and TRBJ2-7, is as follows: GAGVSQSPRYKVAKRGQDVALRCDPISGHVSLFWYQQALGQGPEFLTYFQNEAQLDKSGLPSDRFFAERPEGSVSTLKIQRTQQEDSAVYLCAGSPSVPGYEQYFGPGTRLTVT.

This rearrangement joins TRBV5-1 to TRBJ2-7; 7 nucleotides agree with TRBD2. The V segment lost 0 bases and the J segment 5 bases; nucleotides outside the gene matches: 5. The CDR3 loop spans 14 amino acids. The germline gives CDR1 SGHRS, CDR2 YFSETQ. CDR3 nucleotides: TGCGCCAGCAGCTTGGCGGGAGGCAAAAACGAGCAGTACTTC. Amino acid sequence: CASSLAGGKNEQYF.

This clonotype was observed at least ten times. The chain uses TRBV13 and TRBJ1-2; D gene ambiguous. Germline CDR1 PRHDT, CDR2 FYEKMQ (reference sequence). Trimming shortened V by 5 bases and J by 1 base, and 17 bases separated the two germline ends. This CDR3 comprises 16 residues. The CDR3 loop reads CASSRRDKLINYGYTF. The CDR3 bases are TGTGCCAGCAGCAGACGAGACAAGCTCATTAACTATGGCTACACCTTC.

The V and J genes are TRBV4-1 and TRBJ2-7; 14 bases line up with TRBD2. In germline, CDR1 is MGHRA, CDR2 YSYEKL. The CDR3 totals 15 residues. V gave up 4 bases and J gave up 4 bases; unmatched junction bases: 3. The CDR3 region is CASSLRTSGRYEQYF. In nucleotides, the CDR3 is TGCGCCAGCAGCCTACGGACTAGCGGGAGGTACGAGCAGTACTTC.

In its sample, this clonotype was seen a few times. In nucleotides, the CDR3 is TGTGCCAGCTCACTCGAGACAGGGATGAACACTGAAGCTTTCTTT. Translation gives CASSLETGMNTEAFF. The chain joins TRBV9 to TRBJ1-1; 7 bases map to TRBD1. This CDR3 comprises 15 residues. V lost 7 bases to trimming and J lost 0 bases; unmatched junction nucleotides: 9. CDR1 and CDR2 (germline): SGDLS, YYNGEE.

J is TRBJ2-5 and V is TRBV15, with unresolved D. CDR1 LNHNV and CDR2 YYDKDF come from the germline V gene (reference sequence). V lost 0 bases to trimming and J lost 5 bases, with 10 bases between them. The CDR3 is made up of 14 amino acids. CDR3 sequence (DNA): TGTGCCACCAGCAGAGAACCTGCTGGCGAGACCCAGTACTTC. This codes for CATSREPAGETQYF.